Each of the 12 T cell receptor beta chains below was sequenced from the same sample in a study of human T cells and chemical hapten exposure. Documented time point: pre-sensitization, week 0. The treatment: therapeutic diphenylcyclopropenone sensitization with weekly scalp DPC. TCRdb redid the calling of the RACE reads with MiXCR, one entry per CDR3 protein. The sample contains under 300,000 distinct CDR3 sequences, almost 8% of which appear only once. The sequencing used whole blood, collected in connection with sensitization to the hapten diphenylcyclopropenone (DPC). These receptors were obtained from a man aged 18 to 30 with alopecia areata. Some clones in this sample may be carry-over from other donors' samples.

There are a few counts of this clonotype. The chain carries TRBV24-1 and TRBJ2-2, with D perhaps TRBD2 (5 bases). Germline CDR1 reads KGHDR; CDR2 reads SFDVKD. This CDR3 comprises 16 residues. Trimming removed 3 bases at V and 3 bases at J, with 13 bases between. Here the CDR3 reads CATSDPSRMDTGELFF. The CDR3 coding sequence is TGTGCCACCAGTGATCCTAGCCGGATGGACACCGGGGAGCTGTTTTTT.

To note about this clonotype: One junction end does not reproduce the germline sequence, and a read error may be involved. The CDR3 protein is CGSTETGRLSTDTQYF. In DNA form, the CDR3 reads TGTGGCAGCACCGAAACGGGACGGCTTAGCACAGATACGCAGTATTTT. The rearrangement links TRBV7-9 to TRBJ2-3; either TRBD1 or TRBD2 may fit D (5 bases each). The CDR3 is 16 amino acids. CDR1 is SEHNR, CDR2 FQNEAQ, per germline (reference sequence).

The chain recombines TRBV2 with TRBJ2-7; 9 bases map to TRBD1. CDR1 and CDR2 (germline): SNHLY, FYNNEI. This CDR3 contains 16 residues. With V trimmed by 8 bases and J by 4 bases, 15 bases remained unmatched. The DNA for the CDR3 is TGTGCCAGCTTGAAGGACAGGGGCTTGTTTATGTACGAGCAGTACTTC. It translates to CASLKDRGLFMYEQYF.

The CDR3 region has the DNA TGTGCCAGCAGCCACAGGGGTCGTGATACCTACGAGCAGTACTTC. Translating it yields CASSHRGRDTYEQYF. The rearrangement links TRBV7-9 to TRBJ2-7, with 7 bases lining up with TRBD1. CDR1 SEHNR and CDR2 FQNEAQ come from the germline V gene (reference sequence). With V trimmed by 5 bases and J by 2 bases, 9 bases remained unmatched. There are 15 residues in the CDR3.

The table lists this clonotype with a few counts. The chain is built from TRBV7-2 and TRBJ2-3; a possible D gene is TRBD2 (6 bases). CDR1 SGHTA and CDR2 FQGNSA come from the germline V gene. The CDR3 spans 16 residues. The V gene lost 1 base and the J gene lost 1 base, with 12 bases spanning the gap. CDR3: CASSLVGGGGTDTQYF. CDR3 in DNA: TGTGCCAGCAGCTTAGTTGGGGGAGGAGGCACAGATACGCAGTATTTT.

This clonotype was picked up many times. This chain uses TRBV6-2 or TRBV6-3 with TRBJ2-2; possibly TRBD1 or TRBD2 for D (6 bases each). Germline CDR1 is MNHEY and CDR2 is SVGEGT. Between the trimmed V and J ends, which lost 6 bases and 1 base, there was a span of 15 bases. The CDR3 loop spans 16 amino acids. The CDR3 spells CASSTGGGMNTGELFF. The CDR3 DNA follows: TGTGCCAGCAGCACCGGAGGGGGGATGAACACCGGGGAGCTGTTTTTT.

The V call is TRBV12-3 or TRBV12-4, the J call TRBJ2-5; no clear D gene. This CDR3 is built from 13 residues. Trimming shortened V by 6 bases and J by 1 base, and 9 bases separated the two germline ends. CDR3 coding DNA: TGTGCCAGCAGAAGTTCCGCCCAAGAGACCCAGTACTTC. Translating gives CASRSSAQETQYF.

The CDR3 spells CASSLASQGRPPLHF. The CDR3 DNA reads TGTGCCAGCAGCTTAGCTTCTCAGGGGCGTCCACCCCTCCACTTT. The rearrangement joins TRBV7-9 to TRBJ1-6; D perhaps matches TRBD1 (6 bases). Deletions cut 0 bases from V and 11 bases from J, with 14 bases between. CDR1 is SEHNR and CDR2 is FQNEAQ in the germline V gene (reference sequence). The CDR3 loop spans 15 amino acids.

The count of this clonotype is one. The chain recombines TRBV20-1 with TRBJ1-2, with 7 bases that match TRBD1. V lost 0 bases and J lost 10; bases outside the gene matches: 8. The CDR3 is made up of 13 amino acids. Germline CDR1 is DFQATT and CDR2 is SNEGSKA (reference sequence). The CDR3 DNA follows: TGCAGTGCTAGAGACAAATTAACAGGGGTCTACACCTTC. Amino acids: CSARDKLTGVYTF.

This clonotype occurred a few times. The rearrangement uses TRBV29-1 and TRBJ2-2; 7 nucleotides match TRBD2. The CDR3 extends over 11 amino acids. V was pared by 6 bases and J by 7 bases, with 2 bases of the junction left unmatched. Germline values: CDR1 SQVTM, CDR2 ANQGSEA. The CDR3 region is CSVGEGGELFF. DNA of the CDR3: TGCAGCGTAGGGGAGGGCGGGGAGCTGTTTTTT.

V is TRBV18 and J is TRBJ2-3, with a weak D call TRBD2 (6 bases). With 2 bases removed from V and 4 bases from J, the gap between germline ends came to 13 bases. The CDR3 sequence is 15 residues long. Germline CDR1 reads KGHSH; CDR2 reads LQKENI. This CDR3 is CASSPLRGGSDTQYF. The CDR3 coding sequence is TGTGCCAGCTCACCATTGCGGGGCGGATCAGATACGCAGTATTTT.

The chain joins TRBV5-1 to TRBJ1-4; 10 bases match TRBD1. Germline V lookup: CDR1 SGHRS, CDR2 YFSETQ. V lost 4 bases and J lost 7; bases outside the gene matches: 7. This CDR3 has 15 amino acids. CDR3 coding DNA: TGCGCCAGCAGCCAAGACAGGGGGCGCGGTGAAAAACTGTTTTTT. Protein product: CASSQDRGRGEKLFF.